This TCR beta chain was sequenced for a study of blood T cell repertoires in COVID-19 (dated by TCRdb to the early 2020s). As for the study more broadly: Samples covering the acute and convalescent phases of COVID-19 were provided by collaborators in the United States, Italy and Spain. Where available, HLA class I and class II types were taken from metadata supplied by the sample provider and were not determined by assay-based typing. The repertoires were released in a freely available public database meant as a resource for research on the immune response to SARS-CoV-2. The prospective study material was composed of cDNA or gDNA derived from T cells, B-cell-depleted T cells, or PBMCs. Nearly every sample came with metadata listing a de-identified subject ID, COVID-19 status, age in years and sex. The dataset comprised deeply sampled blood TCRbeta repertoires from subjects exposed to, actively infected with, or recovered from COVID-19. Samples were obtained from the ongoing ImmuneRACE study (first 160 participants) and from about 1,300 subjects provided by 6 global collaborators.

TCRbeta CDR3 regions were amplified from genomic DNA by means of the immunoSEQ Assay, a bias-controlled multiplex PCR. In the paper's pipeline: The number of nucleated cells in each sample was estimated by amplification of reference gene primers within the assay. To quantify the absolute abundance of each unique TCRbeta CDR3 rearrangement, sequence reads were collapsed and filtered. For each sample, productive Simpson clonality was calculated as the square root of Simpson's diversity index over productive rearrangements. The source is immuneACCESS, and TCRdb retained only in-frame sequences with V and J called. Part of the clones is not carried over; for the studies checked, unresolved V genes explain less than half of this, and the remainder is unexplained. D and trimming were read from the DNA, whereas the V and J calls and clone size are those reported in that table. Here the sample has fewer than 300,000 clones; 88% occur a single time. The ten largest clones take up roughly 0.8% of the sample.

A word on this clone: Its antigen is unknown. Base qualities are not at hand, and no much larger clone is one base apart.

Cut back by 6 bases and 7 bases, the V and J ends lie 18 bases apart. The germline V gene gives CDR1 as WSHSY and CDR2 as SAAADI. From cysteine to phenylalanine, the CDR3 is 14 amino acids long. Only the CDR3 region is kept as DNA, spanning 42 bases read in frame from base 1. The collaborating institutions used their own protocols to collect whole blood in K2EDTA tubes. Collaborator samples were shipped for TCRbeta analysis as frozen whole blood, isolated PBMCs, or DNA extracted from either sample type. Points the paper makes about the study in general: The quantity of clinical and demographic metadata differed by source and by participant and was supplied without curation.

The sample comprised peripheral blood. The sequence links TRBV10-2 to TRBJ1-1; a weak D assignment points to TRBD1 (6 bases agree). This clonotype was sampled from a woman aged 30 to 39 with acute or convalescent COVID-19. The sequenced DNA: TGCGCCAGCAGAGCACCGGGACACCTCGTTGAAGCTTTCTTT. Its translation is CASRAPGHLVEAFF.